The rows below give T cell receptor beta chains drawn from one sample of a study of OX40 agonist ivuxolimab in advanced cancers. Repertoires were generated with immunoSEQ multiplex PCR, while TCRdb's copy carries only in-frame clones and drops some. The sample lists roughly 65,000 clones, about nine tenths occurring once. Sequencing used CD4+ or CD8+ T cells sorted from blood, obtained in a trial of the OX40 agonist ivuxolimab. These receptors all come from an adult with an advanced solid tumor such as melanoma, head and neck, liver or kidney cancer. Both conserved end residues are part of each CDR3. D genes are given only for firm matches. Size tells how often a clone was seen (once, few, many) or the class of an expanded clone, and some rows leave it out.

>.|TRBJ1-1|TRBV30|.
CAWSVGGGTEAFF
TGTGCCTGGAGTGTGGGGGGGGGCACTGAAGCTTTCTTT
>.|TRBJ1-2|TRBV5-6|.
CASSLAGLGAYGYTF
TGTGCCAGCAGCTTGGCTGGCTTGGGGGCATATGGCTACACCTTC
>.|TRBJ2-3|TRBV10-3|.
CAISEAFFPSPLPSTDTQYF
TGTGCCATCAGTGAGGCCTTCTTTCCGTCCCCCCTACCGAGCACAGATACGCAGTATTTT
>.|TRBJ2-1|TRBV7-2|.
CASSFAVNEQFF
TGTGCCAGCAGCTTCGCCGTAAATGAGCAGTTCTTC
>.|TRBJ1-4|TRBV6-6|TRBD1
CASSDRGDEKLFF
TGTGCCAGCAGCGACAGGGGAGATGAAAAACTGTTTTTT
>.|TRBJ2-1|TRBV19|TRBD2
CASSISPGERGNNEQFF
TGTGCCAGTAGTATTTCTCCGGGAGAGCGGGGGAACAATGAGCAGTTCTTC
>.|TRBJ2-7|TRBV6-5|.
CASSQLGGYEQYF
TGTGCCAGCAGTCAACTAGGGGGCTACGAGCAGTACTTC
>.|TRBJ2-5|TRBV5-4|.
CASSLDMSETQYF
TGTGCCAGCAGCTTGGACATGTCGGAGACCCAGTACTTC
>.|TRBJ1-2|TRBV6-5|TRBD1
CASSSTGGWFGYTF
TGTGCCAGCAGCTCGACAGGGGGATGGTTTGGCTACACCTTC
>once|TRBJ2-7|TRBV4-1|TRBD2
CASRPTSGSSYEQYF
TGCGCCAGCAGACCGACTAGCGGGAGCTCCTACGAGCAGTACTTC
>.|TRBJ2-2|TRBV4-2|TRBD2
CASSPRTSGGSTGELFF
TGTGCCAGCAGCCCTAGGACTAGCGGGGGGTCTACCGGGGAGCTGTTTTTT
>.|TRBJ1-4|TRBV19|TRBD1
CASKFRQGTNEKLFF
TGTGCCAGTAAATTCCGACAGGGAACTAATGAAAAACTGTTTTTT
>once|TRBJ1-2|TRBV10-3|TRBD1
CAIRADRGRVGGYTF
TGTGCCATCAGGGCGGACAGGGGGCGCGTCGGAGGCTACACCTTC
>.|TRBJ1-6|TRBV6-1|.
CATRVDVNSPLHF
TGTGCCACCAGAGTGGACGTTAATTCACCCCTCCACTTT
>.|TRBJ1-4|TRBV18|TRBD1
CASSPPGQGNEKLFF
TGTGCCAGCTCACCACCGGGACAGGGTAATGAAAAACTGTTTTTT
>.|TRBJ2-1|TRBV11-1|TRBD2
CASSFLAGLAGGRYNEQFF
TGTGCCAGCAGCTTCCTAGCGGGACTAGCGGGGGGAAGGTACAATGAGCAGTTCTTC
>.|TRBJ2-3|TRBV18|.
CASSPRLEGTDTQYF
TGTGCCAGCTCACCAAGGCTAGAGGGTACAGATACGCAGTATTTT
>.|TRBJ1-2|TRBV12-5|.
CASALKEGYGYTF
TGTGCTAGTGCCCTCAAGGAGGGTTATGGCTACACCTTC
>.|TRBJ2-4|TRBV5-1|TRBD1
CASSLGGQLAKNIQYF
TGCGCCAGCAGCTTGGGGGGACAGCTAGCCAAAAACATTCAGTACTTC
>.|TRBJ2-3|TRBV7-2|TRBD2
CASSASGTSKGGLDTQYF
TGTGCCAGCAGCGCATCCGGGACTAGCAAAGGGGGGTTAGATACGCAGTATTTT
>.|TRBJ2-7|TRBV5-1|TRBD2
CASSVTGGTYEQYF
TGCGCCAGCAGCGTGACGGGGGGTACTTACGAGCAGTACTTC
>.|TRBJ2-3|TRBV6-6|.
CASRSDAGDTQYF
TGTGCCAGCAGGTCAGACGCGGGGGATACGCAGTATTTT
>.|TRBJ1-3|TRBV5-6|.
CASSLTLHPSGNTIYF
TGTGCCAGCAGCCTAACCTTACATCCCTCTGGAAACACCATATATTTT
>.|TRBJ1-4|TRBV5-1|TRBD1
CASSPGQASFNEKLFF
TGCGCCAGCAGCCCGGGACAGGCTAGTTTTAATGAAAAACTGTTTTTT
>.|TRBJ1-3|TRBV19|.
CASSMRTAQNSGNTIYF
TGTGCCAGTAGTATGCGGACAGCGCAGAACTCTGGAAACACCATATATTTT
>.|TRBJ2-5|TRBV11-2|.
CASHREWAEETQYF
TGTGCCAGCCATCGGGAGTGGGCTGAGGAGACCCAGTACTTC
>once|TRBJ1-1|TRBV29-1|.
CSVNERRAVNTEAFF
TGCAGCGTCAATGAACGCAGGGCGGTGAACACTGAAGCTTTCTTT
>once|TRBJ1-5|TRBV6-1|.
CASSEGSYYSNQPQHF
TGTGCCAGCAGTGAAGGGTCCTATTATAGCAATCAGCCCCAGCATTTT
>once|TRBJ1-2|TRBV7-3|.
CASSLERGVNYGYTF
TGTGCCAGCAGCTTAGAGCGAGGAGTTAACTATGGCTACACCTTC
>.|TRBJ2-5|TRBV5-4|.
CASSSALRETQYF
TGTGCCAGCAGCTCGGCACTACGGGAGACCCAGTACTTC
>few|TRBJ1-6|TRBV5-4|.
CASSGPRTGGSPLHF
TGTGCCAGCAGCGGCCCAAGGACGGGGGGTTCACCCCTCCACTTT
>.|TRBJ1-2|TRBV4-2|TRBD1
CASSYSDRGHVNGYTF
TGTGCCAGCAGCTATTCCGACAGGGGGCACGTGAATGGCTACACCTTC
>.|TRBJ2-3|TRBV7-2|TRBD2
CASSPSGGQYF
TGTGCCAGCAGCCCTAGCGGGGGGCAGTATTTT
>.|TRBJ2-1|TRBV19|TRBD2
CASSQAGASYNEQFF
TGTGCCAGTAGTCAAGCGGGGGCCTCCTACAATGAGCAGTTCTTC
>.|TRBJ2-5|TRBV9|.
CASSQAQGGAETQYF
TGTGCCAGCAGCCAAGCGCAAGGCGGGGCGGAGACCCAGTACTTC
>.|TRBJ1-5|TRBV19|TRBD1
CASSPGRQGASNQPQHF
TGTGCCAGTAGTCCCGGGAGGCAGGGGGCTAGCAATCAGCCCCAGCATTTT
>.|TRBJ1-6|TRBV15|.
CATSRGFTGSGGYNSPLHF
TGTGCCACCAGCAGAGGGTTCACAGGGTCCGGGGGTTATAATTCACCCCTCCACTTT
>.|TRBJ1-1|TRBV10-3|TRBD1
CAISEPRRGQNTEAFF
TGTGCCATCAGTGAGCCTAGAAGGGGGCAGAACACTGAAGCTTTCTTT